This is a list of T cell receptor beta chains from one sample in a study of human T cells and chemical hapten exposure. TCRdb re-derived calls from the RACE reads in MiXCR, one entry per CDR3 protein. The sample has fewer than 500,000 distinct CDR3 sequences; 4% to 5.5% are singletons. Sequenced material: whole blood, taken in connection with sensitization to the hapten diphenylcyclopropenone (DPC). Receptors were obtained from a woman between 50 and 59 years old with alopecia areata. Some clones in this sample may be carry-over from other donors' samples. The CDR3 runs from the conserved cysteine through the conserved F or W. The order of the fields is clone size, V gene, CDR3 protein. Where a row states a size, it is once, few, many or the class of an expanded clone; other rows omit it.

abundance: many
v_gene: TRBV27
CDR3aa: CASSPYQTGRYGYTF

abundance: many
v_gene: TRBV29-1
CDR3aa: CSVASPGELFF

abundance: .
v_gene: TRBV20-1
CDR3aa: CSAPHSTSYEQYF

abundance: many
v_gene: TRBV10-3
CDR3aa: CAISGGVEQYF

abundance: few
v_gene: TRBV20-1
CDR3aa: CSASRGGIRIDTQYF

abundance: many
v_gene: TRBV6-6
CDR3aa: CASSLGIRGNNEKLFF

abundance: many
v_gene: TRBV9
CDR3aa: CASSPLPRQGDPPAGANVLTF

abundance: few
v_gene: TRBV5-1
CDR3aa: CASSLEGDNQPQHF

abundance: many
v_gene: TRBV6-5
CDR3aa: CASSTSRAYNSPLHF

abundance: many
v_gene: TRBV18
CDR3aa: CASSNGQVIVWDEQFF

abundance: many
v_gene: TRBV24-1
CDR3aa: CATSDSFNTGELFF

abundance: many
v_gene: TRBV20-1
CDR3aa: CSARVQGANGYTF

abundance: many
v_gene: TRBV7-2
CDR3aa: CASSLGSGPDTQYF

abundance: many
v_gene: TRBV12-3/TRBV12-4
CDR3aa: CASGGPSALHF

abundance: many
v_gene: TRBV29-1
CDR3aa: CSVDRGVTDTQYF

abundance: few
v_gene: TRBV20-1
CDR3aa: CSARAGGPYNEQFF

abundance: few
v_gene: TRBV5-1
CDR3aa: CASSGGATNEKLFF

abundance: .
v_gene: TRBV4-3
CDR3aa: CASSQTSRAGPWPGELFF

abundance: few
v_gene: TRBV7-9
CDR3aa: CASSLLGPTDTQYF